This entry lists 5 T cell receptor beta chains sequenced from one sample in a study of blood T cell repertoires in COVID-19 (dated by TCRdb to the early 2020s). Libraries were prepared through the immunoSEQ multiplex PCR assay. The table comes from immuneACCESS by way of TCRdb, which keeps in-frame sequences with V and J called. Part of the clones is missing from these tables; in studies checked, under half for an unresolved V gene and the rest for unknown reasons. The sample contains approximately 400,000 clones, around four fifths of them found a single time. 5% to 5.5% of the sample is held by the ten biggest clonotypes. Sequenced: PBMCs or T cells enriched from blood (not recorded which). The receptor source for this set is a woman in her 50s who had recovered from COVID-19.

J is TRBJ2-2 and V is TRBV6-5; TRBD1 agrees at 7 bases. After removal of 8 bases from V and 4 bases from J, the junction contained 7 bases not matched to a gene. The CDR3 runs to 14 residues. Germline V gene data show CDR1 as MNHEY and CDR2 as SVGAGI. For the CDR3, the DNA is TGTGCCAGCCTAGGGGGCGGTGGCACCGGGGAGCTGTTTTTT. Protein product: CASLGGGGTGELFF.

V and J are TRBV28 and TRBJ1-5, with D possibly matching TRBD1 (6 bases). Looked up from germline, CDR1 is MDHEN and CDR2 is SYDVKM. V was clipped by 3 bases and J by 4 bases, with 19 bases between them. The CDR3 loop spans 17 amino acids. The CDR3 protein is CASSLRPRGIENQPQHF. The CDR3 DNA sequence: TGTGCCAGCAGTTTGCGCCCCAGGGGTATAGAGAATCAGCCCCAGCATTTT.

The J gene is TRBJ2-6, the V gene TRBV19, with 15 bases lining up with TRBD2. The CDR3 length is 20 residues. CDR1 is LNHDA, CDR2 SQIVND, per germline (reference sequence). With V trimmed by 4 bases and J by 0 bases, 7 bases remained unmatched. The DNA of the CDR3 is TGTGCCAGTAGTACGGGACTAGCGGGGGGTCGATTCTCTGGGGCCAACGTCCTGACTTTC. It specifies CASSTGLAGGRFSGANVLTF.

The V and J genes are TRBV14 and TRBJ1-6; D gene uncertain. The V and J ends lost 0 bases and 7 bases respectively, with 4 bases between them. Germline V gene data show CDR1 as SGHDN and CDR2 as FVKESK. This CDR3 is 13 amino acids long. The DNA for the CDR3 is TGTGCCAGCAGCCAAGACAGGAATTCACCCCTCCACTTT. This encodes CASSQDRNSPLHF. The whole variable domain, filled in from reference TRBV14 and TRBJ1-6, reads EAGVTQFPSHSVIEKGQTVTLRCDPISGHDNLYWYRRVMGKEIKFLLHFVKESKQDESGMPNNRFLAERTGGTYSTLKVQPAELEDSGVYFCASSQDRNSPLHFGNGTRLTVT.

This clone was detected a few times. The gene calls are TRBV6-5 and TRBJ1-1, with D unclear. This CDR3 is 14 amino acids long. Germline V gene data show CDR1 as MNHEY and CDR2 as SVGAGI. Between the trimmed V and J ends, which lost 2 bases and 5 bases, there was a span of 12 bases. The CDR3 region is CASSYTGTRTEAFF. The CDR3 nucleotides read TGTGCCAGCAGTTACACGGGAACACGGACTGAAGCTTTCTTT.